This T cell receptor (beta chain) was recovered during a study of spatial heterogeneity in lung cancer. Study as a whole: Available follow-up PBMC samples, collected a median of approximately two years post-resection, were sequenced. Detected sequences consistently included more beta-chain ones than alpha-chain ones. Study-level results: Expanded tumor TCRs that were ubiquitous appeared in blood more at resection than follow-up.

Time point: blood at routine non-recurrence follow-up after resection. Unsorted whole RNA of tumor, nontumor lung or frozen PBMC was sequenced. For this clonotype: What it binds is not known.

Between the trimmed V and J ends, which lost 1 base and 3 bases, there was a span of 9 bases. The CDR3 runs to 15 residues. Per the germline V gene, CDR1 is MNHNS and CDR2 is SASEGT. TCRdb recomputed calls from the 5' RACE reads with MiXCR, one row per CDR3 protein. The sample holds roughly 99,000 distinct CDR3 sequences, roughly 19% seen once. The gene calls are TRBV6-1 and TRBJ2-2; D perhaps matches TRBD1 (6 bases). The material sequenced was PBMCs, taken at follow-up. This TCR came from a male donor with early-stage non-small cell lung cancer. The CDR3 protein is CASSEDRAYTGELFF. The CDR3 DNA is TGTGCCAGCAGTGAAGACAGGGCGTACACCGGGGAGCTGTTTTTT.